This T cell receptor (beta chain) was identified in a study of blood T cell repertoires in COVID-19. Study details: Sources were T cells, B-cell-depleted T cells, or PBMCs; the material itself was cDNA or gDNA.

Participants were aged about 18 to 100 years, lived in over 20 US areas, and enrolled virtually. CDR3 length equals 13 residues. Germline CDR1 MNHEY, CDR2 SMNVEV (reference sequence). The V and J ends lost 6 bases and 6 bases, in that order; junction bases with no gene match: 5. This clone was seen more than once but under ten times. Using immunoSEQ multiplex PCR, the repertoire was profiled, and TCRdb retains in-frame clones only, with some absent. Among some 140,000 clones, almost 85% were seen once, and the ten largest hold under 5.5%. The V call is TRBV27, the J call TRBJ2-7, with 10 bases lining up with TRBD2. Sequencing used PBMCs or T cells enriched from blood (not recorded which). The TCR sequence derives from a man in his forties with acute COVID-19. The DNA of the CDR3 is TGTGCCAGCAGAGCTAGCGGGAGCAGCGAGCAGTACTTC. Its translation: CASRASGSSEQYF.